These 22 T cell receptor beta chains were sequenced from one sample in a study of cytomegalovirus exposure and HLA in healthy donors. The PCR ran on 60 Vbeta and 13 Jbeta primers. The assay was immunoSEQ multiplex PCR, and TCRdb's table has in-frame clones only and misses some. There are tens of thousands of clones in the sample; around 72% occur only once, and 9% to 14% lies in the top ten. Sequences were obtained from PBMCs. These receptors were collected from a woman aged 35 to 49 in good health and CMV-seropositive.

The chain has TRBV15 and TRBJ1-1, with D perhaps matching TRBD1 (6 bases). CDR1 LNHNV and CDR2 YYDKDF come from the germline V gene (reference sequence). This CDR3 comprises 13 residues. V gave up 5 bases and J gave up 1 base, with 8 bases separating them. In DNA, the CDR3 is TGTGCCACCAGCGTACAGGGGAACACTGAAGCTTTCTTT. Encoded protein: CATSVQGNTEAFF.

The V and J genes are TRBV13 and TRBJ1-6; 11 positions match TRBD1. Germline V lookup: CDR1 PRHDT, CDR2 FYEKMQ (reference sequence). CDR3 length: 14 residues. The V and J ends lost 5 bases and 10 bases, in that order; junction bases with no gene match: 4. The CDR3 protein is CASSTGTGGSPLHF. CDR3 nucleotides: TGTGCCAGCAGCACCGGGACAGGGGGGTCACCCCTCCACTTT. The variable domain in full, with the rest retrieved from reference TRBV13 and TRBJ1-6, is AAGVIQSPRHLIKEKRETATLKCYPIPRHDTVYWYQQGPGQDPQFLISFYEKMQSDKGSIPDRFSAQQFSDYHSELNMSSLELGDSALYFCASSTGTGGSPLHFGNGTRLTVT.

A single count supports this clone. This sequence joins TRBV2 and TRBJ1-1, with 8 bases matching TRBD1. Germline values: CDR1 SNHLY, CDR2 FYNNEI. The CDR3 has 14 amino acids. J lost 8 bases, V lost 8 bases, and 13 bases had no gene match. The CDR3 region is CASLLGQVGGEAFF. The CDR3, as DNA: TGTGCCAGCCTACTGGGACAGGTAGGGGGGGAAGCTTTCTTT.

This clone was seen a few times. J is TRBJ1-1 and V is TRBV6-4; possible D gene TRBD1, 5 bases. This CDR3 is built from 13 residues. Germline assignment: CDR1 MRHNA and CDR2 SNTAGT. The ends were cut back, 6 bases at V and 4 bases at J, with 12 bases in the middle. CDR3 sequence: CASSQDTVTEAFF. DNA for the CDR3: TGTGCCAGCAGCCAGGACACGGTCACTGAAGCTTTCTTT.

This clone was detected only a few times. The chain recombines TRBV30 with TRBJ1-2; D gene uncertain. Germline V gene data show CDR1 as GTSNPN and CDR2 as SVGIG (reference sequence). CDR3 size: 11 residues. V lost 3 bases and J 8 bases, leaving 10 bases between the germline ends. This chain's CDR3 is CAWSPGSGYTF. DNA for the CDR3: TGTGCCTGGAGCCCCGGGTCAGGCTACACCTTC.

The chain carries TRBV7-2 and TRBJ1-4; no clear D. Trimming removed 2 bases at V and 0 bases at J, with 7 bases between. The CDR3 loop spans 15 amino acids. The germline V gene has CDR1 SGHTA and CDR2 FQGNSA. For the CDR3, the DNA is TGTGCCAGCAGCTTACTGGCAACAACTAATGAAAAACTGTTTTTT. Translating gives CASSLLATTNEKLFF.

This chain links TRBV6-1 with TRBJ1-5; TRBD1 is a possible D gene (6 bases). The CDR3 totals 15 residues. The germline V gene encodes CDR1 MNHNS and CDR2 SASEGT. Trimming pared 5 bases from V and 3 bases from J, leaving 14 bases between. DNA for the CDR3: TGTGCCAGCAGTTCGGACAGAGAGGACAATCAGCCCCAGCATTTT. Amino acids: CASSSDREDNQPQHF.

CDR3 amino acids: CASTQTWDQGGGGKITEAFF. In DNA form, the CDR3 reads TGTGCCAGCACCCAAACCTGGGACCAAGGGGGGGGAGGAAAGATCACTGAAGCTTTCTTT. V is TRBV11-3 and J is TRBJ1-1; tentatively, D is TRBD1 (6 bases). The CDR3 loop spans 20 amino acids. CDR1 and CDR2 from the germline V gene are SGHNT and YENEEA. V was trimmed by 7 bases and J by 4 bases, leaving 34 bases between them.

DNA of the CDR3: TGTGCCAGCAGCTTAGATAAGCGAGGGTACAATGAGCAGTTCTTC. Residues: CASSLDKRGYNEQFF. V usage is TRBV11-1 and J usage is TRBJ2-1; D might be TRBD2 (5 bases). This CDR3 has 15 residues. Between the trimmed V and J ends, which lost 1 base and 4 bases, there was a span of 11 bases. CDR1 and CDR2 (germline): SGHAT, FQDESV (reference sequence).

This clone has just one count. This sequence joins TRBV7-3 and TRBJ2-2; TRBD2 matches at 8 bases. The trim removed 5 bases at V and 3 bases at J, leaving 2 bases unmatched. The CDR3 is 14 residues long. Germline loops: CDR1 SGHTA, CDR2 FQGTGA. Here the CDR3 reads CASSTAGDTGELFF. The CDR3 DNA is TGTGCCAGCAGCACAGCGGGGGACACCGGGGAGCTGTTTTTT.

CDR3 coding DNA: TGTGCCAGCAGCTTGTGGGCAGGGAACGAGCAGTACTTC. Translation: CASSLWAGNEQYF. The chain uses TRBV5-6 and TRBJ2-7, with D perhaps matching TRBD1 (5 bases). The CDR3 contains 13 residues. CDR1 is SGHDT, CDR2 YYEEEE, per germline. V was clipped by 1 base and J by 5 bases, with 10 bases between them. The whole variable domain, filled in from reference TRBV5-6 and TRBJ2-7, reads DAGVTQSPTHLIKTRGQQVTLRCSPKSGHDTVSWYQQALGQGPQFIFQYYEEEERQRGNFPDRFSGHQFPNYSSELNVNALLLGDSALYLCASSLWAGNEQYFGPGTRLTVT.

The chain links TRBV30 to TRBJ1-5; 8 nucleotides agree with TRBD1. The germline CDR1 and CDR2 sequences are GTSNPN and SVGIG (reference sequence). CDR3 length: 14 residues. Losses at the gene ends were 4 bases for V and 7 bases for J; bases not matched to a gene: 9. CDR3: CAWTTQGAGQPQHF. The CDR3, as DNA: TGTGCCTGGACGACCCAGGGGGCTGGACAGCCCCAGCATTTT.

V is TRBV5-1 and J is TRBJ2-3, with unresolved D. Trimming stripped 1 base from V and 1 base from J, with 10 bases between. CDR3 length: 15 amino acids. The germline gives CDR1 SGHRS, CDR2 YFSETQ. CDR3 sequence reads: CASSLSTPRTDTQYF. For the CDR3, the DNA is TGCGCCAGCAGCTTGTCTACCCCCCGCACAGATACGCAGTATTTT.

CDR3 nucleotides: TGTGCCAGCAGCCCGGGGCAGGGGGAGACCCAGTACTTC. Protein: CASSPGQGETQYF. The chain combines TRBV25-1 with TRBJ2-5; D perhaps matches TRBD1 (6 bases). Germline V gene data show CDR1 as MGHDK and CDR2 as SYGVNS. The V and J ends lost 6 bases and 5 bases respectively, with 13 bases between them. The CDR3 runs to 13 residues.

This chain links TRBV5-1 with TRBJ2-3; 13 bases are a match to TRBD2. The V segment lost 3 bases and the J segment 5 bases; nucleotides outside the gene matches: 6. The CDR3 runs 16 residues. Germline CDR1 SGHRS, CDR2 YFSETQ. CDR3 nucleotide sequence: TGCGCCAGCAGCTGGGGACTAGCGGGGTCGGGAGATACGCAGTATTTT. Translating it yields CASSWGLAGSGDTQYF.

The table lists this clone with a few counts. The DNA of the CDR3 is TGCGCCAGCAGCTTGGATGGGGAGGAGCTCGAGCAGTACTTC. Protein product: CASSLDGEELEQYF. The chain links TRBV5-1 to TRBJ2-5, with D possibly TRBD2 on 6 matching bases. The J call may be mistaken, given a closer DNA end match to TRBJ2-7. The CDR3 contains 14 residues. Germline values: CDR1 SGHRS, CDR2 YFSETQ.

The chain carries TRBV2 and TRBJ1-4; D gene unclear. The CDR3 has 14 residues. CDR1 and CDR2 (germline): SNHLY, FYNNEI. V was shortened by 0 bases and J by 3 bases, with 5 bases between the two germline ends. The CDR3, as DNA: TGTGCCAGCAGTGAAGCGGCAGCTAATGAAAAACTGTTTTTT. It specifies CASSEAAANEKLFF.

The chain recombines TRBV7-8 with TRBJ2-7, with D maybe TRBD1 (5 bases). The CDR3 contains 14 residues. Looked up from germline, CDR1 is SGHVS and CDR2 is FQNEAQ. The germline V and J ends were trimmed by 1 base and 0 bases, with 7 bases remaining between them. CDR3 sequence (DNA): TGTGCCAGCAGCTTAGGACAGTTCTCCTACGAGCAGTACTTC. This encodes CASSLGQFSYEQYF.

The table lists this clone with many counts. V and J are TRBV5-3 and TRBJ2-1, with 13 bases matching TRBD2. TRBV5-3 belongs to the ORF category, with a function that is uncertain. Germline trimming cut 0 bases from V and 3 bases from J; bases unmatched to any gene: 3. The CDR3 consists of 17 residues. Here the CDR3 DNA reads TGTGCCAGAAGCTTGGGACTAGCGGGGGGTTGCTACAATGAGCAGTTCTTC. The encoded protein is CARSLGLAGGCYNEQFF.

The rearrangement joins TRBV30 to TRBJ1-6, with a possible D match to TRBD1 (5 bases). Germline V gene lookup returns CDR1 GTSNPN and CDR2 SVGIG (reference sequence). CDR3 length: 15 residues. Between the trimmed V and J ends, which lost 3 bases and 5 bases, there was a span of 14 bases. DNA of the CDR3: TGTGCCTGGAGCCCTCGGGGGACCAATAATTCACCCCTCCACTTT. Its translation is CAWSPRGTNNSPLHF.

The chain joins TRBV29-1 to TRBJ2-1, with D possibly being TRBD2 (6 bases). The CDR3 contains 13 residues. Per the germline V gene, CDR1 is SQVTM and CDR2 is ANQGSEA. CDR3 loop: CSLGAWGDNEQFF. Here the CDR3 DNA reads TGCTCTCTCGGCGCTTGGGGGGACAATGAGCAGTTCTTC.

This chain connects TRBV29-1 to TRBJ2-1; TRBD2 matches 9 bases. The CDR3 has 18 residues. The germline gives CDR1 SQVTM, CDR2 ANQGSEA. With V trimmed by 8 bases and J by 7 bases, 24 bases remained unmatched. The CDR3 region has the DNA TGCAGCCCCAGTAGGTCTTGCGGGGGGGCGAGGTCCATGAATGAGCAGTTCTTC. Protein sequence: CSPSRSCGGARSMNEQFF.